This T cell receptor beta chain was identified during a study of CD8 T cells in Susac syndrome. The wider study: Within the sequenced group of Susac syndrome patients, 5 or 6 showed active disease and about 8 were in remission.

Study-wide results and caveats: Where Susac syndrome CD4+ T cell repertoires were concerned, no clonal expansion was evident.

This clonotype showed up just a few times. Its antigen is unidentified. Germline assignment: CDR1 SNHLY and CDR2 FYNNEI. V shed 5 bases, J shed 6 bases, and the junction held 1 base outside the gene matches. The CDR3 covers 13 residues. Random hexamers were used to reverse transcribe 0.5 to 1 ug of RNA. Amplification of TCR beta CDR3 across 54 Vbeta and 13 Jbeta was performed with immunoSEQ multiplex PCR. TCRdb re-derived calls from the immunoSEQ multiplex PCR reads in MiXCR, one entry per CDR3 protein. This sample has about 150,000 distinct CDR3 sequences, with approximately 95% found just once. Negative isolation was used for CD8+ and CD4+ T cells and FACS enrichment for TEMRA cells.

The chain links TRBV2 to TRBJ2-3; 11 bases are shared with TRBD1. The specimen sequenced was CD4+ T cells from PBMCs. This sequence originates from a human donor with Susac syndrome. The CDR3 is CASSRDRGDTQYF. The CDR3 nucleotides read TGTGCCAGCAGTCGGGACAGGGGGGATACGCAGTATTTT.